A selection of T cell receptor beta chains follows, all from one sample in a study of glioma-infiltrating T cells. From the multiplex PCR reads, TCRdb called clonotypes with MiXCR, one entry per CDR3 protein. This table has some 160,000 distinct CDR3 sequences, around 40% appearing once. The sample consisted of glioma tissue, nonneoplastic brain tissue, or PBMCs (not recorded which). Receptors were obtained from a human donor with low-grade glioma or glioblastoma, undergoing nonglioma brain surgery, or in good health (not recorded which). The CDR3 runs from the conserved cysteine through the conserved F or W. The D gene is left open where the match is weak. Clone size is not always given. Where it is, it says once, few, many or a class for expanded clones.

j_gene	d_gene	v_gene	abundance	CDR3aa	CDR3nt
TRBJ2-3	.	TRBV27	.	CASSLSFPGTQYF	TGTGCCAGCAGTTTAAGCTTCCCAGGTACGCAGTATTTT
TRBJ1-1	.	TRBV12-3/TRBV12-4	.	CASSLPDGREAFF	TGTGCCAGCAGTTTACCGGACGGCCGTGAAGCTTTCTTT
TRBJ1-1	TRBD1	TRBV20-1	many	CSAPRTGNRAGSTEAFF	TGCAGTGCACCTCGGACAGGGAATAGAGCAGGGAGCACTGAAGCTTTCTTT
TRBJ2-5	.	TRBV10-3	once	CAISEQRETQYF	TGTGCCATCAGTGAACAACGGGAGACCCAGTACTTC
TRBJ1-2	.	TRBV6-1	many	CASTDSQNYGYTF	TGTGCCAGCACGGACAGCCAAAACTATGGCTACACCTTC
TRBJ2-1	.	TRBV11-2	.	CASSGTLTIRDF	TGTGCCAGCAGCGGGACTCTCACCATACGAGACTTC
TRBJ2-5	TRBD1	TRBV5-1	.	CASSRDRGPEAQYF	TGCGCCAGCAGCCGGGACAGGGGGCCGGAGGCCCAGTACTTC
TRBJ2-5	.	TRBV7-9	few	CASSLGSGRGETQYF	TGTGCCAGCAGCTTAGGCAGCGGCCGGGGAGAGACCCAGTACTTC
TRBJ2-1	.	TRBV6-9	.	CASSYGRESYNEQFF	TGTGCCAGCAGTTACGGCCGGGAAAGCTACAATGAGCAGTTCTTC
TRBJ2-7	.	TRBV6-1	many	CASSSIGGRGGYEQYF	TGTGCCAGCAGTTCCATTGGGGGACGTGGGGGCTACGAGCAGTACTTC
TRBJ1-2	TRBD1	TRBV27	.	CASIPQGARGYTF	TGTGCCAGTATTCCTCAGGGGGCGCGCGGCTACACCTTC
TRBJ2-1	.	TRBV11-1	many	CASSYHLATEQFF	TGTGCCAGCAGCTATCATCTAGCGACTGAGCAGTTCTTC
TRBJ2-3	TRBD2	TRBV15	many	CATSDKRDGTDTQYF	TGTGCCACCAGCGATAAGCGGGATGGCACAGATACGCAGTATTTT
TRBJ1-1	TRBD1	TRBV29-1	.	CSVDRNRGEAFF	TGCAGCGTGGACCGAAACAGGGGGGAAGCTTTCTTT
TRBJ1-4	.	TRBV28	.	CASGSLVATNEKMFF	TGTGCCAGCGGTAGTCTGGTTGCAACTAATGAAAAAATGTTTTTT
TRBJ1-1	TRBD1	TRBV20-1	.	CSASRGTGLTGASF	TGCAGTGCTAGCCGCGGGACAGGGCTTACTGGAGCTTCCTTT
TRBJ1-2	.	TRBV2	many	CASRDGSGYGYTF	TGTGCCAGCAGGGACGGGAGCGGCTATGGCTACACCTTC
TRBJ2-5	.	TRBV28	many	CASSSLVQETQYF	TGTGCCAGCAGTTCTCTAGTGCAAGAGACCCAGTACTTC
TRBJ2-3	.	TRBV7-2	.	CASSSARTTTDMQYF	TGTGCCAGCAGCTCCGCCCGGACTACAACAGATATGCAGTATTTT
TRBJ2-7	.	TRBV29-1	.	CSVENETSSYEQCF	TGCAGCGTTGAAAACGAGACAAGCTCCTACGAGCAGTGCTTC
TRBJ2-3	TRBD2	TRBV5-4	.	CASSSRLAGGWDTQYF	TGTGCCAGCAGCTCAAGACTAGCGGGAGGATGGGATACGCAGTATTTT
TRBJ1-3	.	TRBV6-2/TRBV6-3	once	CASTWGRFSGNTIYF	TGTGCCAGCACCTGGGGCAGATTCTCTGGAAACACCATATATTTT
TRBJ2-5	.	TRBV4-2	once	CASSQGLEGGRETQYF	TGTGCCAGCAGCCAAGGACTAGAGGGGGGGAGAGAGACCCAGTACTTC